These 6 T cell receptor beta chains were all obtained from the same sample, sequenced in a study of blood T cell repertoires in COVID-19. Some clones are missing from TCRdb's copy, which holds only in-frame ones; the method was immunoSEQ multiplex PCR. The data contain 250,000 to 350,000 clones, 85% to 90% of them seen just once; the ten biggest clones take up less than 3.5%. The sample consisted of peripheral blood. Receptors were obtained from a woman under 40 with COVID-19, enrolled during active disease.

The chain is built from TRBV2 and TRBJ1-3, with D perhaps matching TRBD1 (5 bases). There are 16 residues in the CDR3. Looked up from germline, CDR1 is SNHLY and CDR2 is FYNNEI. V lost 4 bases and J lost 4, with 17 bases in between. The CDR3 bases are TGTGCCAGCAGTGTGGGGCACTTATACTCCGGAAACACCATATATTTT. Translation: CASSVGHLYSGNTIYF.

A few counts support this clone. The chain links TRBV24-1 to TRBJ1-2; TRBD1 is a possible D gene (6 bases). V lost 3 bases to trimming and J lost 2 bases, with 12 bases between them. Germline CDR1 reads KGHDR; CDR2 reads SFDVKD. CDR3 size: 15 residues. The CDR3 DNA reads as TGTGCCACCAGTGATCCCACCAGGGGAAACTATGGCTACACCTTC. Its protein is CATSDPTRGNYGYTF.

The chain combines TRBV2 with TRBJ1-1; D unclear. Germline V lookup: CDR1 SNHLY, CDR2 FYNNEI. V gave up 6 bases and J gave up 4 bases, with 6 bases separating them. CDR3 length: 11 residues. CDR3 sequence reads: CASRQFTEAFF. DNA of the CDR3: TGTGCCAGCAGACAGTTCACTGAAGCTTTCTTT.

J is TRBJ2-5 and V is TRBV12-3 or TRBV12-4; D unclear. This CDR3 is 12 amino acids long. The V and J ends lost 6 bases and 1 base respectively, with 6 bases between them. CDR3 in amino acids: CASRPSQETQYF. The CDR3 region has the DNA TGTGCCAGCAGGCCTAGCCAAGAGACCCAGTACTTC.

The rearrangement joins TRBV30 to TRBJ1-1; the D is unclear. The CDR3 loop spans 15 amino acids. V was shortened by 3 bases and J by 2 bases, with 16 bases between the two germline ends. CDR1 is GTSNPN, CDR2 SVGIG, per germline (reference sequence). CDR3 amino acids: CAWRLAGSANTEAFF. CDR3 nucleotides: TGTGCCTGGAGGTTGGCAGGTAGTGCTAACACTGAAGCTTTCTTT.

V gene TRBV11-2 combines with J gene TRBJ2-1; 10 positions agree with TRBD2. V shed 5 bases, J shed 5 bases, and the junction held 3 bases outside the gene matches. CDR1 SGHAT and CDR2 FQNNGV come from the germline V gene. This CDR3 region has 14 residues. The CDR3 spells CASSKAGGHNEQFF. In DNA, the CDR3 is TGTGCCAGCAGCAAAGCGGGGGGGCACAATGAGCAGTTCTTC.